This T cell receptor (beta chain) appears in the sequencing data of a study of metastatic and nonmetastatic thyroid tumors. Study-level information: A comparison of repertoires was made across blood and tumor or nodule tissue from malignant and benign thyroid patients.

A note on this clone: The antigen is unknown.

Findings and limits, study-wide: As reported, TCR beta diversity in blood and tumor was significantly higher in malignant thyroid tumors than in benign nodules.

Per the study methods: Differences in CDR3 between clinicopathological groups were drawn on to build a classifier intended to discriminate distant-metastatic papillary thyroid cancer patients. TCRdb re-called clones from the PCR reads using MiXCR. V and J calls and clone size were set by TCRdb, not the authors. The table has more than 65,000 clones, 11% to 15% seen once. Germline CDR1 reads SGHVS; CDR2 reads FQNEAQ. Trimming pared 1 base from V and 4 bases from J, leaving 11 bases between. The CDR3 consists of 15 residues. Thyroid surgery had not been preceded by any treatment in any patient. This chain links TRBV7-8 with TRBJ2-1; D possibly uses TRBD1 or TRBD2 (6 bases each). Source material: blood. The receptor was derived from a male donor with papillary thyroid cancer or a benign thyroid nodule (not recorded which). Some clones in this sample may be carry-over from other donors' samples. This chain's CDR3 is CASSLGGGQYNEQFF. The CDR3 nucleotides read TGTGCCAGCAGCTTAGGGGGAGGACAGTACAATGAGCAGTTCTTC.